Listed below are T cell receptor beta chains from one sample, sequenced in a study of T cells in Graves' hyperthyroidism and ophthalmopathy. TCRdb re-derived calls from the multiplex PCR reads in MiXCR, one entry per CDR3 protein. This sample yields approximately 480,000 distinct CDR3 sequences, of which around 20% are seen a single time; around a quarter belongs to the top ten. The sample comprised blood. The receptors come from a man between 18 and 29 years old with Graves' hyperthyroidism. Both conserved end residues are part of each CDR3. The order of the fields is D gene, J gene, clone size, V gene, CDR3 DNA, CDR3 protein. D genes are given only for firm matches. The size field is filled for only some rows; it gives once, few, many or a size class.

.,TRBJ2-7,.,TRBV25-1,TGTGCCAGCAGTGAATTAGGGCTAGAGGTCTCCTACGAGCAGTACTTC,CASSELGLEVSYEQYF
TRBD2,TRBJ2-7,few,TRBV30,TGTGCCTGGAGTGTACGGGAGGGGATCCCCTACGAGCAGTACTTC,CAWSVREGIPYEQYF
.,TRBJ1-1,few,TRBV7-2,TGTGCCAGCAGCCCTATCGCCGGGAACACTGAAGCTTTCTTT,CASSPIAGNTEAFF
.,TRBJ2-7,few,TRBV5-6,TGTGCCAGCAGCTTGGCCCGGGCGGGAAGGGCCGAGCAGTACTTC,CASSLARAGRAEQYF
TRBD1,TRBJ1-1,many,TRBV6-5,TGTGCCAGCAGTTACTGGGGGACAGGATTGAACACTGAAGCTTTCTTT,CASSYWGTGLNTEAFF
TRBD1,TRBJ2-7,many,TRBV13,TGTGCCAGCAGCTTCTCGGGACAGGGAGGCTACGAGCAGTACTTC,CASSFSGQGGYEQYF
.,TRBJ2-2,many,TRBV12-3/TRBV12-4,TGTGCCAGCAACCTGAACACCGGGGAGCTGTTTTTT,CASNLNTGELFF
TRBD1,TRBJ1-2,few,TRBV5-4,TGTGCCAGCAGCCCGGACAGGGGTTTCTATGGCTACACCTTC,CASSPDRGFYGYTF
TRBD1,TRBJ2-5,few,TRBV4-1,TGCGCCAGCAGCCATGACAGGGACCAAGAGACCCAGTACTTC,CASSHDRDQETQYF
TRBD1,TRBJ1-2,few,TRBV28,TGTGCCAGCAGTTTGACGGGCGGGACAGACTATGGCTACACCTTC,CASSLTGGTDYGYTF
.,TRBJ2-4,few,TRBV28,TGTGCCAGCAGTCCCCTAGGTGCCAGGGTGTCCAAAAACATTCAGTACTTC,CASSPLGARVSKNIQYF
.,TRBJ1-5,many,TRBV6-1,TGTGCCAGCAGTGGAAGGGTTGAGCAGCCCCAGCATTTT,CASSGRVEQPQHF
.,TRBJ1-2,.,TRBV28,TGTGCCAGCAGTGCCCCCGGGACAACATATGGCTACACCTTC,CASSAPGTTYGYTF
.,TRBJ1-3,.,TRBV6-1,TGTGCCAGCAGTGAAGTCCAGGACTCTGGAAACACCATATATTTT,CASSEVQDSGNTIYF
TRBD1,TRBJ1-1,many,TRBV12-3/TRBV12-4,TGTGCCAGCAGTTCAGGACAGGGGGGAGTTGGGAACACTGAAGCTTTCTTT,CASSSGQGGVGNTEAFF
.,TRBJ1-2,.,TRBV2,TGTGCCAGCGTCGTGGGTAGAGTTAACTATGGCTACACCTTC,CASVVGRVNYGYTF